This T cell receptor beta chain was recovered during a study of technical replicates of blood from a few donors. Sequencing used immunoSEQ multiplex PCR; TCRdb keeps in-frame clones, though not all of them. The table records around 100,000 clones, 85% to 95% of them present only once. V gave up 4 bases and J gave up 4 bases, with 15 bases separating them. The CDR3 runs 14 residues. Germline lookup yields CDR1 SGHNT and CDR2 YYREEE (reference sequence). The genes are TRBV5-4 and TRBJ2-7; D may be TRBD2 (6 bases). Sequenced sample: T cells isolated from PBMCs. The sequence was collected from a human donor in good health. The CDR3 here is CASSPMGGEYEQYF. The CDR3 DNA sequence: TGTGCCAGCAGCCCCATGGGCGGGGAATACGAGCAGTACTTC.